This entry lists 32 T cell receptor beta chains sequenced from one sample in a study of blood T cell repertoires in COVID-19. Using immunoSEQ multiplex PCR, the repertoire was profiled, and TCRdb retains in-frame clones only, with some absent. This table has 250,000 to 350,000 clones, about 90% appearing once. The sequenced material came from peripheral blood. These receptors were obtained from a woman aged 30 to 39 with COVID-19, enrolled during active disease.

V and J are TRBV30 and TRBJ2-1, with 7 positions matching TRBD1. The CDR3 extends over 13 amino acids. The trim removed 4 bases at V and 7 bases at J, leaving 7 bases unmatched. Germline V gene sequence: CDR1 GTSNPN, CDR2 SVGIG (reference sequence). CDR3 sequence (DNA): TGTGCCTGGACACAGGGGCTTTTTAATGAGCAGTTCTTC. Its protein product is CAWTQGLFNEQFF.

The count of this clone is one. This rearrangement joins TRBV30 to TRBJ2-7; D remains unclear. Germline V lookup: CDR1 GTSNPN, CDR2 SVGIG (reference sequence). The CDR3 consists of 11 residues. V was pared by 2 bases and J by 3 bases, with 5 bases between. The CDR3 spells CAWSSSYEQYF. The CDR3 DNA reads as TGTGCCTGGAGTTCTAGCTACGAGCAGTACTTC.

The genes are TRBV19 and TRBJ2-1; possible D gene TRBD2, 6 bases. This CDR3 comprises 15 residues. Germline lookup yields CDR1 LNHDA and CDR2 SQIVND (reference sequence). Trimming took 3 bases from V and 5 from J, leaving 14 bases between them. Here the CDR3 DNA reads TGTGCCAGTAGTATCCCAATAGGGAGGAACAATGAGCAGTTCTTC. Its translation is CASSIPIGRNNEQFF.

The chain is built from TRBV28 and TRBJ1-5; TRBD1 matches 12 bases. J lost 6 bases, V lost 5 bases, and 8 bases had no gene match. CDR1 and CDR2 from the germline V gene are MDHEN and SYDVKM. The length of the CDR3 is 16 residues. The CDR3 loop reads CASSPSGTGGVQPQHF. CDR3 bases: TGTGCCAGCAGTCCATCCGGGACAGGGGGCGTTCAGCCCCAGCATTTT. The variable domain in full, completed from reference TRBV28 and TRBJ1-5, reads DVKVTQSSRYLVKRTGEKVFLECVQDMDHENMFWYRQDPGLGLRLIYFSYDVKMKEKGDIPEGYSVSREKKERFSLILESASTNQTSMYLCASSPSGTGGVQPQHFGDGTRLSIL.

This clone was counted only a few times. V and J are TRBV14 and TRBJ2-7; a weak D match, TRBD2 (6 bases). The CDR3 is 12 residues long. The V gene's germline CDR1 is SGHDN and CDR2 FVKESK. The V and J ends lost 1 base and 9 bases respectively, with 10 bases between them. CDR3 sequence (DNA): TGTGCCAGCAGCCAAGTGTGGGGGGTGCAGTACTTC. This codes for CASSQVWGVQYF.

The chain uses TRBV7-9 and TRBJ2-7; D is unresolved. Per the germline V gene, CDR1 is SEHNR and CDR2 is FQNEAQ (reference sequence). CDR3 length: 15 amino acids. The V end was cut by 5 bases, the J end by 0 bases, with 14 bases between. This CDR3 is CASSPEPASSYEQYF. In DNA, the CDR3 is TGTGCCAGCAGCCCTGAGCCCGCTAGCTCCTACGAGCAGTACTTC.

The rearrangement joins TRBV9 to TRBJ2-3, with 15 bases identical to TRBD2. CDR1 and CDR2 (germline): SGDLS, YYNGEE. Germline trimming cut 2 bases from V and 4 bases from J; bases unmatched to any gene: 8. The CDR3 spans 18 residues. CDR3 loop: CASSVGLAGGVYSDTQYF. The CDR3 nucleotides are TGTGCCAGCAGCGTCGGACTAGCGGGAGGGGTTTACTCAGATACGCAGTATTTT. The full variable domain, completed using reference TRBV9 and TRBJ2-3, is DSGVTQTPKHLITATGQRVTLRCSPRSGDLSVYWYQQSLDQGLQFLIQYYNGEERAKGNILERFSAQQFPDLHSELNLSSLELGDSALYFCASSVGLAGGVYSDTQYFGPGTRLTVL.

The chain carries TRBV6-1 and TRBJ1-1; D ambiguous. The CDR3 is 15 amino acids. V lost 2 bases, J lost 0 bases, and 10 bases lay in between. Per the germline V gene, CDR1 is MNHNS and CDR2 is SASEGT. CDR3 residues: CASSEREGVNTEAFF. The CDR3 DNA sequence: TGTGCCAGCAGTGAAAGAGAGGGAGTGAACACTGAAGCTTTCTTT.

This chain links TRBV19 with TRBJ2-7, with 9 bases matching TRBD1. The CDR3 is 15 residues long. V gave up 6 bases and J gave up 5 bases; unmatched junction bases: 11. Germline CDR1 LNHDA, CDR2 SQIVND (reference sequence). The CDR3 loop reads CASSTTGTGRDEQYF. The DNA of the CDR3 is TGTGCCAGTAGCACAACCGGGACAGGGAGAGACGAGCAGTACTTC.

In DNA form, the CDR3 reads TGTGCCAGCAGTTCCCTGGGAGTGGGAGAGACCCAGTACTTC. Its protein is CASSSLGVGETQYF. The chain recombines TRBV6-5 with TRBJ2-5, with a possible D match to TRBD2 (5 bases). Germline V lookup: CDR1 MNHEY, CDR2 SVGAGI. The CDR3 contains 14 residues. V was pared by 4 bases and J by 4 bases, with 13 bases between.

The genes are TRBV7-6 and TRBJ2-1; D is possibly TRBD2 (6 bases). Germline CDR1 SGHVS, CDR2 FNYEAQ. The CDR3 consists of 15 residues. V gave up 6 bases and J gave up 3 bases, with 15 bases separating them. For the CDR3, the DNA is TGTGCCAGCAGTTGGCAGAGACTAGACTACAATGAGCAGTTCTTC. This encodes CASSWQRLDYNEQFF.

The chain joins TRBV5-4 to TRBJ2-7; 8 bases agree with TRBD2. V lost 0 bases, J lost 4 bases, and 3 bases stayed unmatched. This CDR3 is built from 14 residues. In germline, CDR1 is SGHNT, CDR2 YYREEE (reference sequence). CDR3: CASSLEGLGYEQYF. CDR3 coding DNA: TGTGCCAGCAGCTTGGAGGGACTAGGTTACGAGCAGTACTTC.

The chain has TRBV7-9 and TRBJ1-1, with D perhaps matching TRBD1 (6 bases). Germline V gene sequence: CDR1 SEHNR, CDR2 FQNEAQ (reference sequence). This CDR3 comprises 16 residues. V dropped 2 bases and J dropped 4 bases, with 17 bases sitting between them. The CDR3 loop reads CASSLSGARSGTEAFF. In DNA form, the CDR3 reads TGTGCCAGCAGCTTATCAGGGGCGCGCTCTGGCACTGAAGCTTTCTTT.

This clone has only one observation. The chain uses TRBV6-5 and TRBJ1-2; 8 bases map to TRBD1. This CDR3 has 13 residues. Germline V gene lookup returns CDR1 MNHEY and CDR2 SVGAGI. With V trimmed by 7 bases and J by 4 bases, 5 bases remained unmatched. The CDR3 DNA follows: TGTGCCAGCACTCACAGGGGGGCCTATGGCTACACCTTC. This codes for CASTHRGAYGYTF.

V gene TRBV27 combines with J gene TRBJ1-2; TRBD1 matches at 8 bases. The CDR3 is made up of 12 amino acids. The J segment lost 3 bases and the V segment lost 6 bases, leaving 0 bases of the junction unmatched. Per the germline V gene, CDR1 is MNHEY and CDR2 is SMNVEV (reference sequence). The CDR3 loop reads CASRGQDYGYTF. In DNA, the CDR3 is TGTGCCAGCAGGGGACAGGACTATGGCTACACCTTC.

The J gene is TRBJ2-7, the V gene TRBV2, with D perhaps TRBD2 (6 bases). CDR1 is SNHLY and CDR2 is FYNNEI in the germline V gene. This CDR3 is 13 amino acids long. Between the trimmed V and J ends, which lost 0 bases and 3 bases, there was a span of 6 bases. In DNA form, the CDR3 reads TGTGCCAGCAGTGAAGCGCGGGGCTACGAGCAGTACTTC. Protein product: CASSEARGYEQYF.

The V gene is TRBV18, the J gene TRBJ2-7, with TRBD1 as a possible D gene (6 bases). The CDR3 sequence is 13 residues long. Germline values: CDR1 KGHSH, CDR2 LQKENI. V was clipped by 5 bases and J by 5 bases, with 13 bases between them. The chain's CDR3 is CASSSGQNDEQYF. For the CDR3, the DNA is TGTGCCAGCTCATCAGGACAGAACGACGAGCAGTACTTC.

The chain has TRBV4-1 and TRBJ2-5; D might be TRBD2 (7 bases). CDR3 length: 18 amino acids. V gave up 4 bases and J gave up 1 base, with 22 bases separating them. Per germline, CDR1 MGHRA and CDR2 YSYEKL. CDR3 sequence (DNA): TGCGCCAGCAGCCGGGGGGGCAGCGGTAATCTGATCCAAGAGACCCAGTACTTC. It encodes CASSRGGSGNLIQETQYF.

The rearrangement uses TRBV19 and TRBJ2-7, with 12 bases identical to TRBD1. The germline CDR1 and CDR2 sequences are LNHDA and SQIVND (reference sequence). V lost 5 bases, J lost 6 bases, and 5 bases stayed unmatched. The CDR3 has 14 amino acids. The CDR3 loop is CASSPGQGAIEQYF. The DNA for the CDR3 is TGTGCCAGTAGTCCGGGACAGGGGGCTATCGAGCAGTACTTC.

Only a few counts were recorded for this clone. V usage is TRBV6-2 or TRBV6-3 and J usage is TRBJ2-1; tentative D call: TRBD2 (5 bases). Germline V CDR1 and CDR2: MNHEY, SVGEGT. The CDR3 totals 14 residues. The V end was cut by 2 bases, the J end by 3 bases, with 8 bases between. The CDR3 sequence: CASSYERYYNEQFF. CDR3 nucleotides: TGTGCCAGCAGTTACGAGCGGTACTACAATGAGCAGTTCTTC.

The rearrangement uses TRBV29-1 and TRBJ1-1; perhaps TRBD1 as D (6 bases). Germline values: CDR1 SQVTM, CDR2 ANQGSEA. The CDR3 is 12 residues long. V shed 3 bases and J shed 5 bases, with 10 bases lying between them. The CDR3 is CSVDPGETEAFF. Here the CDR3 DNA reads TGCAGCGTTGACCCAGGGGAGACTGAAGCTTTCTTT.

This clone has just one count. The chain is built from TRBV20-1 and TRBJ1-2; D is uncertain. Germline V CDR1 and CDR2: DFQATT, SNEGSKA (reference sequence). V was cut by 3 bases and J by 6 bases, with 8 bases left in between. The CDR3 covers 11 residues. CDR3 amino acids: CSASRQDGYTF. Here the CDR3 DNA reads TGCAGTGCTAGCAGGCAGGATGGCTACACCTTC.

This chain links TRBV5-4 with TRBJ2-1; TRBD2 is a possible D gene (5 bases). The CDR3 contains 16 residues. Per the germline V gene, CDR1 is SGHNT and CDR2 is YYREEE (reference sequence). V dropped 4 bases and J dropped 4 bases, with 18 bases sitting between them. For the CDR3, the DNA is TGTGCCAGCAGCCCGATAAGCGGAGCCCCGTACAATGAGCAGTTCTTC. Amino acids: CASSPISGAPYNEQFF.

The chain joins TRBV6-4 to TRBJ2-3, with 11 bases aligning to TRBD2. CDR3 length: 19 residues. The germline gives CDR1 MRHNA, CDR2 SNTAGT. After removal of 6 bases from V and 3 bases from J, the junction contained 17 bases not matched to a gene. CDR3 residues: CASRVLAGVPRLGTDTQYF. The CDR3 region has the DNA TGTGCCAGCAGAGTACTAGCGGGAGTCCCGCGCTTAGGTACAGATACGCAGTATTTT.

This chain connects TRBV19 to TRBJ1-1, with 7 bases aligning to TRBD1. V lost 6 bases and J lost 2; bases outside the gene matches: 9. The V gene's germline CDR1 is LNHDA and CDR2 SQIVND (reference sequence). This CDR3 contains 15 residues. CDR3 region: CASRTSDRANTEAFF. The CDR3 bases are TGTGCCAGTAGGACTAGTGACAGGGCAAACACTGAAGCTTTCTTT.

The chain has TRBV5-1 and TRBJ2-7, with 12 bases aligning to TRBD1. V trimming: 4 bases; J trimming: 9 bases; junction bases outside the gene matches: 5. The CDR3 has 13 amino acids. Looked up from germline, CDR1 is SGHRS and CDR2 is YFSETQ. CDR3 sequence (DNA): TGCGCCAGCAGCGGGGACAGGGGGCTTGGGCAGTACTTC. Encoded protein: CASSGDRGLGQYF.

The CDR3 region has the DNA TGTGCCACCACACCGGGGGTTGAAGCTTTCTTT. Translating it yields CATTPGVEAFF. The rearrangement uses TRBV19 and TRBJ1-1, with D possibly being TRBD1 (5 bases). The germline V and J ends were trimmed by 10 bases and 7 bases, with 13 bases remaining between them. This CDR3 is 11 amino acids long. Germline V CDR1 and CDR2: LNHDA, SQIVND (reference sequence).

The J gene is TRBJ2-6, the V gene TRBV24-1, with D possibly being TRBD1 (6 bases). The CDR3 has 20 residues. V lost 4 bases and J lost 0, with 21 bases in between. In germline, CDR1 is KGHDR, CDR2 SFDVKD. The DNA of the CDR3 is TGTGCCACCAGTGACTCTGCGGACAGTTTACTTAGCTCTGGGGCCAACGTCCTGACTTTC. Encoded protein: CATSDSADSLLSSGANVLTF.

This chain joins TRBV27 and TRBJ2-1; 8 nucleotides match TRBD2. The CDR3 is 13 amino acids. V lost 10 bases, J lost 6 bases, and 8 bases stayed unmatched. Germline V gene data show CDR1 as MNHEY and CDR2 as SMNVEV (reference sequence). The CDR3 DNA follows: TGTGCCATCGGGGCGGGAGGAGGCAATGAGCAGTTCTTC. It translates to CAIGAGGGNEQFF.

The genes are TRBV27 and TRBJ2-7, with TRBD2 matching over 10 bases. The junction had 4 bases not matched to a gene; V was cut back by 2 bases and J by 3 bases. The CDR3 spans 15 residues. Looked up from germline, CDR1 is MNHEY and CDR2 is SMNVEV (reference sequence). The CDR3 nucleotides read TGTGCCAGCAGTTTACGGACTAGCGGAGACTACGAGCAGTACTTC. Translating gives CASSLRTSGDYEQYF.

The rearrangement uses TRBV19 and TRBJ2-5; D is possibly TRBD1 (5 bases). Germline V CDR1 and CDR2: LNHDA, SQIVND (reference sequence). The length of the CDR3 is 14 residues. The V end was cut by 4 bases, the J end by 0 bases, with 9 bases between. The CDR3 spells CASSRQTYQETQYF. CDR3 DNA: TGTGCCAGTAGTAGACAGACATACCAAGAGACCCAGTACTTC.

The chain uses TRBV19 and TRBJ2-1; 8 nucleotides agree with TRBD2. The germline V gene has CDR1 LNHDA and CDR2 SQIVND (reference sequence). V trimming: 1 base; J trimming: 6 bases; junction bases outside the gene matches: 8. The CDR3 contains 16 residues. This chain's CDR3 is CASSIAAGDFSNEQFF. The CDR3 DNA follows: TGTGCCAGTAGTATAGCAGCGGGAGACTTTAGCAATGAGCAGTTCTTC.